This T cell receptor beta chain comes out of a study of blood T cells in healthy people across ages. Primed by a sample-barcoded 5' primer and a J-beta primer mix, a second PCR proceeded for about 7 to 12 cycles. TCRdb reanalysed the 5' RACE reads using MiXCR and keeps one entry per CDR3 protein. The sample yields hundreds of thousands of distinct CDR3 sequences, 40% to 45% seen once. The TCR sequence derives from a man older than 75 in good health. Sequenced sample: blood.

CDR3 nucleotides: TGTGCCAGCAGCGGCGGACTGCGCAGCTCTGGAAACACCATATATTTT. Its translation is CASSGGLRSSGNTIYF. The chain has TRBV9 and TRBJ1-3; D gene ambiguous. Per the germline V gene, CDR1 is SGDLS and CDR2 is YYNGEE. The CDR3 is made up of 16 amino acids. V lost 3 bases and J lost 0, with 13 bases in between.